The rows below give T cell receptor beta chains drawn from one sample of a study of T cells in Graves' hyperthyroidism and ophthalmopathy. Each CDR3 protein gets one entry after TCRdb re-called the multiplex PCR reads with MiXCR. The sample has around 250,000 distinct CDR3 sequences, 16% seen once; the top ten hold 28%. The sequencing sample was made of blood. Receptors were obtained from a woman aged 18 to 35 with Graves' ophthalmopathy. The CDR3 runs from the conserved cysteine through the conserved F or W. Each record gives: D gene, V gene, J gene, clone size, CDR3 DNA, CDR3 protein. A D gene is named only where the DNA matches it firmly. Clone size, where shown, is once, few, many, or a class for clones that have expanded.

d_gene: -; v_gene: TRBV20-1; j_gene: TRBJ1-2; abundance: -; CDR3nt: TGCAGTGCTAGCTCCCCGGGGCTCTGGAACTATGGCTACACCTTC; CDR3aa: CSASSPGLWNYGYTF
d_gene: -; v_gene: TRBV12-3/TRBV12-4; j_gene: TRBJ2-3; abundance: many; CDR3nt: TGTGCCAGCAGTTGGGTCGCAGATACGCAGTATTTT; CDR3aa: CASSWVADTQYF
d_gene: TRBD1; v_gene: TRBV19; j_gene: TRBJ2-5; abundance: -; CDR3nt: TGTGCCAGTAGTAGGACAGGGTTTGGGGAGACCCAGTACTTC; CDR3aa: CASSRTGFGETQYF
d_gene: TRBD2; v_gene: TRBV28; j_gene: TRBJ2-3; abundance: -; CDR3nt: TGTGCCAGCAGTTTTTTCCTAGCGGGAGTCGTCACAGATACGCAGTATTTT; CDR3aa: CASSFFLAGVVTDTQYF
d_gene: -; v_gene: TRBV12-3/TRBV12-4; j_gene: TRBJ1-2; abundance: many; CDR3nt: TGTGCCAGCAGTTTAGCCCCGCGGGGGGGGGACGGCTACACCTTC; CDR3aa: CASSLAPRGGDGYTF
d_gene: -; v_gene: TRBV28; j_gene: TRBJ1-5; abundance: many; CDR3nt: TGTGCCAGCAGTTTAGGCTGGAGCAATCAGCCCCAGCATTTT; CDR3aa: CASSLGWSNQPQHF
d_gene: -; v_gene: TRBV30; j_gene: TRBJ1-6; abundance: many; CDR3nt: TGTGCCTGGAGTGTACAAGAAATTTCACCCCTCCACTTT; CDR3aa: CAWSVQEISPLHF
d_gene: TRBD1; v_gene: TRBV7-3; j_gene: TRBJ2-3; abundance: -; CDR3nt: TGTGCCAGCAGCTGGGACAGGGGATACACAGATACGCAGTATTTT; CDR3aa: CASSWDRGYTDTQYF
d_gene: TRBD2; v_gene: TRBV20-1; j_gene: TRBJ2-1; abundance: many; CDR3nt: TGCAGTGCTAGAGATCTGGGACTAGCGGGAGTAGATGAGCAGTTCTTC; CDR3aa: CSARDLGLAGVDEQFF
d_gene: TRBD2; v_gene: TRBV2; j_gene: TRBJ2-7; abundance: many; CDR3nt: TGTGCCAGCAGCACTTCCGACGGGGAATCGTGGCGGGAGCTAACCTACGAGCAGTACTTC; CDR3aa: CASSTSDGESWRELTYEQYF
d_gene: -; v_gene: TRBV5-1; j_gene: TRBJ2-7; abundance: few; CDR3nt: TGCGCCAGCAGCTTTCCCGGGACGGAAACCTACGAGCAGTACTTC; CDR3aa: CASSFPGTETYEQYF
d_gene: -; v_gene: TRBV5-1; j_gene: TRBJ2-2; abundance: many; CDR3nt: TGCGCCAGCAGCTTTGAGGGCACCGGGGAGCTGTTTTTT; CDR3aa: CASSFEGTGELFF
d_gene: -; v_gene: TRBV12-3/TRBV12-4; j_gene: TRBJ2-7; abundance: many; CDR3nt: TGTGCCAGCAGTTTAGCGGGAGCCCCTTACGAGCAGTACTTC; CDR3aa: CASSLAGAPYEQYF
d_gene: -; v_gene: TRBV11-3; j_gene: TRBJ1-1; abundance: many; CDR3nt: TGTGCCAGCAGCCCGGGGTGGACTGAAGCTTTCTTT; CDR3aa: CASSPGWTEAFF
d_gene: TRBD1; v_gene: TRBV19; j_gene: TRBJ2-2; abundance: -; CDR3nt: TGTGCCAGTAGCGTTGACGGGACAGGGAACACCGGGGAGCTGTTTTTT; CDR3aa: CASSVDGTGNTGELFF
d_gene: TRBD1; v_gene: TRBV28; j_gene: TRBJ2-3; abundance: -; CDR3nt: TGTGCCAGCAGCGACAGGGGCGTCCCAGATACGCAGTATTTT; CDR3aa: CASSDRGVPDTQYF
d_gene: TRBD1; v_gene: TRBV29-1; j_gene: TRBJ1-2; abundance: many; CDR3nt: TGCAGCGTTTTCGACAGGGGAAACGTTGGCTACACCTTC; CDR3aa: CSVFDRGNVGYTF
d_gene: -; v_gene: TRBV6-2/TRBV6-3; j_gene: TRBJ1-1; abundance: many; CDR3nt: TGTGCCAGCAGTTGGGGGCAGGGCAACACTGAAGCTTTCTTT; CDR3aa: CASSWGQGNTEAFF
d_gene: TRBD2; v_gene: TRBV20-1; j_gene: TRBJ2-1; abundance: -; CDR3nt: TGCAGTGCTCTAGCGGGAGGTTCTTACAATGAGCAGTTCTTC; CDR3aa: CSALAGGSYNEQFF
d_gene: TRBD1; v_gene: TRBV29-1; j_gene: TRBJ2-5; abundance: many; CDR3nt: TGCAGCGGAAAAGGGGGCCTAGGGGAGACCCAGTACTTC; CDR3aa: CSGKGGLGETQYF
d_gene: -; v_gene: TRBV6-2/TRBV6-3; j_gene: TRBJ1-4; abundance: many; CDR3nt: TGTGCCAGCAGTTACTACGGGACTAATGAAAAACTGTTTTTT; CDR3aa: CASSYYGTNEKLFF
d_gene: TRBD1; v_gene: TRBV28; j_gene: TRBJ2-1; abundance: -; CDR3nt: TGTGCCAGCAGTCCCACGGACAGGACCTACGAGCAGTTCTTC; CDR3aa: CASSPTDRTYEQFF
d_gene: -; v_gene: TRBV4-2; j_gene: TRBJ2-7; abundance: many; CDR3nt: TGTGCCAGCAGCCAAGATCAAACCCACGAGCAGTACTTC; CDR3aa: CASSQDQTHEQYF
d_gene: TRBD2; v_gene: TRBV28; j_gene: TRBJ2-5; abundance: -; CDR3nt: TGTGCCAGCAGCCAAGATCCGGGACTAGCGGAGCAAGAGACCCAGTACTTC; CDR3aa: CASSQDPGLAEQETQYF
d_gene: -; v_gene: TRBV7-2; j_gene: TRBJ2-1; abundance: many; CDR3nt: TGTGCCAGCAGCTTAGTGGTAGGGGGGTACAATGAGCAGTTCTTC; CDR3aa: CASSLVVGGYNEQFF
d_gene: -; v_gene: TRBV19; j_gene: TRBJ1-2; abundance: few; CDR3nt: TGTGCCAGTAGCCTACCCGGGGGACTATATGGCTACACCTTC; CDR3aa: CASSLPGGLYGYTF
d_gene: -; v_gene: TRBV6-6; j_gene: TRBJ2-1; abundance: many; CDR3nt: TGTGCCAGCAGTTACTCTGGACGGGACAATGAGCAGTTCTTC; CDR3aa: CASSYSGRDNEQFF
d_gene: -; v_gene: TRBV6-2/TRBV6-3; j_gene: TRBJ1-2; abundance: many; CDR3nt: TGTGCCAGCAGTTGGACAGATGGCTACACCTTC; CDR3aa: CASSWTDGYTF
d_gene: -; v_gene: TRBV28; j_gene: TRBJ2-4; abundance: many; CDR3nt: TGTGCCAGCAGGTCCTCGGGACTAGCCAAAAACATTCAGTACTTC; CDR3aa: CASRSSGLAKNIQYF
d_gene: TRBD1; v_gene: TRBV30; j_gene: TRBJ1-2; abundance: many; CDR3nt: TGTGCCGGCCGGGACAGGGAAGCCTATGGCTACACCTTC; CDR3aa: CAGRDREAYGYTF
d_gene: TRBD1; v_gene: TRBV5-4; j_gene: TRBJ1-2; abundance: -; CDR3nt: TGTGCCAGCAGACGGGACAGGGGGGCTTATGGCTACACCTTC; CDR3aa: CASRRDRGAYGYTF
d_gene: -; v_gene: TRBV30; j_gene: TRBJ2-7; abundance: many; CDR3nt: TGTGCCTGGAGTGTACCCGGGGGACTCATTCCCTACGAGCAGTACTTC; CDR3aa: CAWSVPGGLIPYEQYF
d_gene: -; v_gene: TRBV30; j_gene: TRBJ2-3; abundance: many; CDR3nt: TGTGCCTGGGACGGCTCTGAAGATACGCAGTATTTT; CDR3aa: CAWDGSEDTQYF
d_gene: -; v_gene: TRBV7-2; j_gene: TRBJ2-7; abundance: many; CDR3nt: TGTGCCAGCAGCTTAGATAGCGGACTCTACGAGCAGTACTTC; CDR3aa: CASSLDSGLYEQYF
d_gene: -; v_gene: TRBV2; j_gene: TRBJ2-1; abundance: many; CDR3nt: TGTGCCAGCAGTGAATGGGTCGAGAGGACCAATGAGCAGTTCTTC; CDR3aa: CASSEWVERTNEQFF
d_gene: -; v_gene: TRBV12-3/TRBV12-4; j_gene: TRBJ2-2; abundance: many; CDR3nt: TGTGCCAGCAGTTTGTTTGGGGAGCTGTTTTTT; CDR3aa: CASSLFGELFF
d_gene: TRBD1; v_gene: TRBV2; j_gene: TRBJ2-1; abundance: many; CDR3nt: TGTGCCAGCCGCATCGCCGGGACAGCCAACAATGAGCAGTTCTTC; CDR3aa: CASRIAGTANNEQFF
d_gene: TRBD1; v_gene: TRBV7-9; j_gene: TRBJ2-1; abundance: many; CDR3nt: TGTGCCAGCAGCTCCCGGGACAGGGGGCTCAATGAGCAGTTCTTC; CDR3aa: CASSSRDRGLNEQFF
d_gene: TRBD2; v_gene: TRBV7-9; j_gene: TRBJ2-1; abundance: many; CDR3nt: TGTGCCAGCAGCTCTAGACGTAAGGGACAGCTAACTAGCGGGAGGTTTCTTGGTGAGCAGTTCTTC; CDR3aa: CASSSRRKGQLTSGRFLGEQFF
d_gene: TRBD1; v_gene: TRBV19; j_gene: TRBJ2-7; abundance: -; CDR3nt: TGTGCCAGTAGTATCCAGGGGGCAGAGCAGTACTTC; CDR3aa: CASSIQGAEQYF
d_gene: -; v_gene: TRBV20-1; j_gene: TRBJ1-2; abundance: many; CDR3nt: TGCAGTGCTATTGCGGCAGCCGGAGGGTATGGCTACACCTTC; CDR3aa: CSAIAAAGGYGYTF
d_gene: -; v_gene: TRBV28; j_gene: TRBJ2-4; abundance: many; CDR3nt: TGTGCCAGCAGTCGCGCCGGGACAAAGCTAGCCAAAAACATTCAGTACTTC; CDR3aa: CASSRAGTKLAKNIQYF
d_gene: -; v_gene: TRBV9; j_gene: TRBJ2-2; abundance: few; CDR3nt: TGTGCCAGCAGCGCCGCCCCGCAGTCTCCCGCCGGGGAGCTGTTTTTT; CDR3aa: CASSAAPQSPAGELFF
d_gene: TRBD1; v_gene: TRBV7-8; j_gene: TRBJ1-1; abundance: many; CDR3nt: TGTGCCAGCAGCCGCAACAGGGGGAACACTGAAGCTTTCTTT; CDR3aa: CASSRNRGNTEAFF
d_gene: -; v_gene: TRBV11-3; j_gene: TRBJ2-7; abundance: many; CDR3nt: TGTGCCAGCAGCTTAGATCAGTCCTACGAGCAGTACTTC; CDR3aa: CASSLDQSYEQYF
d_gene: -; v_gene: TRBV11-3; j_gene: TRBJ2-1; abundance: many; CDR3nt: TGTGCCAGCAGCTTAGGAAATTCGCAGTTCTTC; CDR3aa: CASSLGNSQFF
d_gene: TRBD2; v_gene: TRBV7-6; j_gene: TRBJ2-1; abundance: few; CDR3nt: TGTGCCAGCAGCTTCGGAGATTCTAGCGGGGGGCTCAATGAGCAGTTCTTC; CDR3aa: CASSFGDSSGGLNEQFF
d_gene: TRBD1; v_gene: TRBV6-2/TRBV6-3; j_gene: TRBJ2-7; abundance: few; CDR3nt: TGTGCCAGCAGTCCTCCGACCCGACAGGGGCGCGACGAGCAGTACTTC; CDR3aa: CASSPPTRQGRDEQYF
d_gene: -; v_gene: TRBV4-1; j_gene: TRBJ2-3; abundance: many; CDR3nt: TGCGCCAGCCTGCCAGAGGCGGACGGCACTAGCACAGATACGCAGTATTTT; CDR3aa: CASLPEADGTSTDTQYF